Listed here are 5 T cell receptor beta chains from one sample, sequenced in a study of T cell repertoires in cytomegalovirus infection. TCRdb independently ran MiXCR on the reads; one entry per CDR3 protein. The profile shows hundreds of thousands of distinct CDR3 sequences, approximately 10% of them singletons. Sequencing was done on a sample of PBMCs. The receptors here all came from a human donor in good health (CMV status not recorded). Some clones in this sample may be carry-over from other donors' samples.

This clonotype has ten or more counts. The CDR3 region has the DNA TGCAGTGCTAGGACTAGCGGGGGACAAGAGACCCAGTACTTC. This translates into CSARTSGGQETQYF. The chain couples TRBV20-1 to TRBJ2-5; TRBD2 matches 12 bases. The CDR3 is made up of 14 amino acids. Germline CDR1 DFQATT, CDR2 SNEGSKA (reference sequence). After removal of 3 bases from V and 2 bases from J, the junction contained 1 base not matched to a gene.

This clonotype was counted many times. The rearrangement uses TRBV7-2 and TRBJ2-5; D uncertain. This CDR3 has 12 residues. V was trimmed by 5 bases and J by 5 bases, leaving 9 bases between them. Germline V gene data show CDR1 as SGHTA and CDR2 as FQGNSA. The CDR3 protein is CASSDLGETQYF. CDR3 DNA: TGTGCCAGCAGCGACCTGGGGGAGACCCAGTACTTC.

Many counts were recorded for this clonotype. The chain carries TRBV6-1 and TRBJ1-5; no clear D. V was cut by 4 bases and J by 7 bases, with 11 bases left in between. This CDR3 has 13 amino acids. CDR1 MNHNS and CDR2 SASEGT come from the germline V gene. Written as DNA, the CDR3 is TGTGCCAGCAGTGCTACGGGAGTGCAGCCCCAGCATTTT. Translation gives CASSATGVQPQHF.

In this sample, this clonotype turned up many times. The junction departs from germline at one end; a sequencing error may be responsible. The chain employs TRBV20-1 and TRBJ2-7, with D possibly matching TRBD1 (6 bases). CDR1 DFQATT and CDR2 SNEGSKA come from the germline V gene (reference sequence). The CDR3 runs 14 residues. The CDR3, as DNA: TGCAGCGCTAAGGGGGACACGAGCTCCTACGAGCAGTACTTC. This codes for CSAKGDTSSYEQYF.

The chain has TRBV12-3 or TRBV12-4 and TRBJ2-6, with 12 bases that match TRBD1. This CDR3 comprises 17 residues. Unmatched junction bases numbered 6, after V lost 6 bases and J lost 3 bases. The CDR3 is CASRPGTGGFGANVLTF. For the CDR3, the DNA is TGTGCCAGCAGGCCCGGGACAGGGGGCTTTGGGGCCAACGTCCTGACTTTC.